This record concerns one TCR beta chain sequence. What it recognizes is unknown. This sample was included in a study of shared clonotypes between healthy human individuals. Findings and limits, study-wide: The naive CD4 repertoires of a few donors were compared, and approximately 4.5% of clonotypes were shared.

This CDR3 is 14 amino acids long. V was clipped by 4 bases and J by 0 bases, with 7 bases between them. Germline-derived CDR1 and CDR2 are MNHNS and SASEGT. Donors were Caucasian adults residing in Nashville, Tennessee, USA. The protocol was immunoSEQ multiplex PCR, while the TCRdb copy is restricted to in-frame clones and leaves out a portion. Among around 700,000 clones listed, around two thirds were seen once. This chain links TRBV6-1 with TRBJ1-3; no clear D. The receptor's source is a woman in her 30s in good health. Material for sequencing was memory CD4+ T cells sorted from blood. Regarding subset: CD45RA-negative fraction. This CDR3 reads CASSGSASGNTIYF. The CDR3 nucleotides read TGTGCCAGCAGTGGTTCAGCCTCTGGAAACACCATATATTTT.